A single sample gave rise to the 17 T cell receptor beta chains below, sequenced in a study of Graves' ophthalmopathy and Graves' hyperthyroidism. Amplified material comprised TCR beta CDR3 regions derived from RNA transcripts. RT-PCR in the first round used HTBI primers; a second-round multiplex PCR followed. TCRdb reprocessed the multiplex PCR reads with MiXCR, giving one entry per CDR3 protein. The table shows about 590,000 distinct CDR3 sequences, with about two fifths occurring only once. The sample consisted of peripheral blood or thyroid tissue (not recorded which). Every receptor here comes from an adult man with Graves' hyperthyroidism.

This clonotype was detected only a few times. This chain links TRBV12-5 with TRBJ1-5, with D perhaps TRBD1 (5 bases). Germline V gene lookup returns CDR1 LGHNT and CDR2 FRNRAP. The CDR3 extends over 16 amino acids. Trimming took 1 base from V and 0 from J, leaving 10 bases between them. The CDR3 loop is CASGLDRQRSNQPQHF. CDR3 coding DNA: TGTGCTAGTGGTTTGGACCGACAGCGTAGCAATCAGCCCCAGCATTTT.

This clonotype has a single count. The rearrangement joins TRBV2 to TRBJ2-7; 12 bases fit TRBD1. CDR1 is SNHLY, CDR2 FYNNEI, per germline. V lost 6 bases, J lost 0 bases, and 6 bases stayed unmatched. The CDR3 loop spans 16 amino acids. For the CDR3, the DNA is TGTGCCAGCAGGGGGACAGGGGGCGTTGGCTCCTACGAGCAGTACTTC. This gives the protein CASRGTGGVGSYEQYF.

This clonotype was picked up many times. The gene calls are TRBV10-3 and TRBJ1-5; no firm D call. The germline V and J ends were trimmed by 0 bases and 6 bases, with 12 bases remaining between them. The length of the CDR3 is 15 residues. Germline assignment: CDR1 ENHRY and CDR2 SYGVKD. CDR3 residues: CAISESSGLGQPQHF. The CDR3 region has the DNA TGTGCCATCAGTGAGTCGTCAGGATTGGGTCAGCCCCAGCATTTT.

Concerning this clonotype itself: In this CDR3 the conserved last residue, phenylalanine or tryptophan, is missing, so a read error is likely. The rearrangement uses TRBV20-1 and TRBJ2-5; perhaps TRBD2 as D (6 bases). This CDR3 comprises 13 residues. Trimming took off 3 bases at V and 6 bases at J, with 14 bases between the two ends. Germline V lookup: CDR1 DFQATT, CDR2 SNEGSKA (reference sequence). CDR3 loop: CSARIPAGKTQYL. The CDR3 DNA reads as TGCAGTGCTAGGATCCCGGCGGGGAAGACCCAGTACCTC.

This clonotype was counted only a few times. The V gene is TRBV3-1, the J gene TRBJ1-1; maybe TRBD1 (5 bases). This CDR3 spans 14 amino acids. Looked up from germline, CDR1 is LGHDT and CDR2 is YNNKEL (reference sequence). V was clipped by 5 bases and J by 4 bases, with 14 bases between them. The CDR3 DNA reads TGTGCCAGCAGCGCCCCAGGGAAGCGCACTGAAGCTTTCTTT. Translation gives CASSAPGKRTEAFF.

This clonotype has ten or more counts. The chain links TRBV4-1 to TRBJ1-2, with TRBD1 as a possible D gene (5 bases). CDR3 length: 16 residues. Looked up from germline, CDR1 is MGHRA and CDR2 is YSYEKL. Trimming took 0 bases from V and 2 from J, leaving 13 bases between them. DNA of the CDR3: TGCGCCAGCAGCCAAGAGGGGAGAGGGGAGAACTATGGCTACACCTTC. This codes for CASSQEGRGENYGYTF.

This clonotype was counted only a few times. J is TRBJ2-2 and V is TRBV7-3, with 10 bases aligning to TRBD1. With V trimmed by 5 bases and J by 2 bases, 5 bases remained unmatched. Looked up from germline, CDR1 is SGHTA and CDR2 is FQGTGA. The CDR3 length is 16 residues. The CDR3 DNA sequence: TGTGCCAGCAGCCGAGACAGGGGGCAAAACACCGGGGAGCTGTTTTTT. Its translation is CASSRDRGQNTGELFF.

This clonotype was counted many times. The rearrangement links TRBV20-1 to TRBJ1-5; TRBD1 might be the D (5 bases). The CDR3 spans 16 residues. Trimming took off 7 bases at V and 0 bases at J, with 19 bases between the two ends. Germline loops: CDR1 DFQATT, CDR2 SNEGSKA (reference sequence). CDR3 coding DNA: TGCAGTGTCCTCCTCCCGCAGGGTAATAGCAATCAGCCCCAGCATTTT. This gives the protein CSVLLPQGNSNQPQHF.

This clonotype was detected only a few times. The rearrangement joins TRBV10-1 to TRBJ2-2; 9 nucleotides line up with TRBD2. The V and J ends lost 3 bases and 5 bases, in that order; junction bases with no gene match: 13. The CDR3 is 18 residues long. Germline CDR1 reads WNHNN; CDR2 reads SYGVQD (reference sequence). This CDR3 reads CASSDPGRGGPGTGELFF. CDR3 sequence (DNA): TGCGCCAGCAGTGATCCAGGGCGGGGGGGGCCTGGGACCGGGGAGCTGTTTTTT.

This clonotype came up many times. The chain couples TRBV7-2 to TRBJ1-5, with D perhaps matching TRBD1 (6 bases). The CDR3 is 17 amino acids. Per germline, CDR1 SGHTA and CDR2 FQGNSA. Trimming took 5 bases from V and 0 from J, leaving 17 bases between them. CDR3: CASSAGAARYSNQPQHF. In nucleotides, the CDR3 is TGTGCCAGCAGCGCGGGGGCAGCAAGATATAGCAATCAGCCCCAGCATTTT.

There are many counts of this clonotype. The chain employs TRBV12-3 or TRBV12-4 and TRBJ1-4; D unclear. The ends were cut back, 6 bases at V and 12 bases at J, with 11 bases in the middle. The CDR3 runs 11 residues. The CDR3 reads CASRSQRQLFF. The CDR3 DNA is TGTGCCAGCAGGAGTCAGCGGCAACTGTTTTTT.

This clonotype has a handful of counts. The chain has TRBV5-1 and TRBJ2-5, with D possibly TRBD1 on 5 matching bases. Per the germline V gene, CDR1 is SGHRS and CDR2 is YFSETQ. V was trimmed by 4 bases and J by 1 base, leaving 11 bases between them. The CDR3 is 14 amino acids. The CDR3 DNA follows: TGCGCCAGCAGCATAGGACACCTCCAAGAGACCCAGTACTTC. This codes for CASSIGHLQETQYF.

This clonotype was counted many times. The rearrangement uses TRBV5-1 and TRBJ2-2; D possibly matches TRBD1 or TRBD2 (5 bases each). V shed 1 base and J shed 3 bases, with 10 bases lying between them. This CDR3 has 15 amino acids. Germline CDR1 reads SGHRS; CDR2 reads YFSETQ. The chain's CDR3 is CASSLLGRHTGELFF. Written as DNA, the CDR3 is TGCGCCAGCAGCTTGTTGGGACGTCACACCGGGGAGCTGTTTTTT.

V gene TRBV5-1 combines with J gene TRBJ1-4, with TRBD1 as a possible D gene (6 bases). CDR1 SGHRS and CDR2 YFSETQ come from the germline V gene. This CDR3 comprises 17 residues. Trimming shortened V by 0 bases and J by 4 bases, and 16 bases separated the two germline ends. The CDR3 spells CASSLDREDWNNEKLFF. The CDR3 bases are TGCGCCAGCAGCTTGGACAGGGAGGATTGGAATAATGAAAAACTGTTTTTT.

This rearrangement joins TRBV7-9 to TRBJ2-3, with no clear D. Per the germline V gene, CDR1 is SEHNR and CDR2 is FQNEAQ (reference sequence). With 5 bases removed from V and 7 bases from J, the gap between germline ends came to 7 bases. The CDR3 runs to 11 residues. This CDR3 is CASSLGYTQYF. DNA of the CDR3: TGTGCCAGCAGCCTTGGATATACGCAGTATTTT.

This sequence joins TRBV15 and TRBJ2-5; TRBD1 matches at 9 bases. With V trimmed by 5 bases and J by 1 base, 2 bases remained unmatched. Germline V gives CDR1 LNHNV, CDR2 YYDKDF (reference sequence). The CDR3 is 14 residues long. In nucleotides, the CDR3 is TGTGCCACCAGCCCGACAGGGGGCCAAGAGACCCAGTACTTC. As protein: CATSPTGGQETQYF.

This clonotype was counted once. A much larger clone differs by one base, so this may be a read error. The rearrangement uses TRBV10-3 and TRBJ2-3; a possible D gene is TRBD2 (6 bases). The V gene's germline CDR1 is ENHRY and CDR2 SYGVKD. The CDR3 totals 14 residues. CDR3: CAISDPGVTDTHYF. The CDR3 DNA reads as TGTGCCATCAGTGATCCGGGAGTCACAGATACGCATTATTTT.